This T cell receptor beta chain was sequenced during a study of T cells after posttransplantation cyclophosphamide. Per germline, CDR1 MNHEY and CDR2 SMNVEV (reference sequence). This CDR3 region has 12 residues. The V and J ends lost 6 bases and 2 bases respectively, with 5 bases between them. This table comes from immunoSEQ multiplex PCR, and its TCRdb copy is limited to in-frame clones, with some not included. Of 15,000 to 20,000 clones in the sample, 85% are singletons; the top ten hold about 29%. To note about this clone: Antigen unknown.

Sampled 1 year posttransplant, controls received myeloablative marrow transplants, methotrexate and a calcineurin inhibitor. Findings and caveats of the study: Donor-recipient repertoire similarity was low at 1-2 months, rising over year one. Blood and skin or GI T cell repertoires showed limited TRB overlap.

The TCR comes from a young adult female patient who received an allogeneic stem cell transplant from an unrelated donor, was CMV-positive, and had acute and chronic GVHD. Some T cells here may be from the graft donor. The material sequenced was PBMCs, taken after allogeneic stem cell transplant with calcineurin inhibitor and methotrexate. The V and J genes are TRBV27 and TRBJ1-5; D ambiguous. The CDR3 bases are TGTGCCAGCAGGGGAGGCAATCAGCCCCAGCATTTT. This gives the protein CASRGGNQPQHF.